This TCR beta chain was sequenced in a study of blood T cell repertoires in COVID-19. Across the study: From the United States, Italy and Spain came samples of acute and convalescent COVID-19.

The CDR3 spans 15 residues. Per the germline V gene, CDR1 is MDHEN and CDR2 is SYDVKM. V lost 6 bases and J lost 10, with 21 bases in between. Study processing details: Amplification of reference gene primers provided the estimated nucleated cell counts. Method: immunoSEQ multiplex PCR; TCRdb's copy keeps in-frame clones and lacks some. Clone size and the V and J calls come from that table; the DNA yielded D and trimming. The table has around 260,000 clones, more than 75% seen once; the top ten hold about 5.2%. Those enrolled in Seattle joined during active infection and were followed longitudinally afterward.

Sequencing used peripheral blood. The chain has TRBV28 and TRBJ1-4; perhaps TRBD1 as D (6 bases). This TCR was sampled from an older woman with COVID-19, enrolled during active disease. CDR3: CASSKPGGALGKLFF. Here the CDR3 DNA reads TGTGCCAGCAGCAAGCCTGGGGGCGCTCTGGGAAAACTGTTTTTT.